This T cell receptor beta chain derives from a study of patients and donors after allogeneic stem cell transplantation. MiXCR, applied by TCRdb to the RT-PCR reads, yields one record per CDR3 protein. The table lists about a million distinct CDR3 sequences, 15% to 20% of them singletons, with roughly 6% in the top ten. J lost 12 bases, V lost 4 bases, and 20 bases had no gene match. The CDR3 sequence is 16 residues long. Germline V gene sequence: CDR1 DFQATT, CDR2 SNEGSKA (reference sequence). Sequencing used blood, either unsorted or a sorted T cell fraction (not recorded which). The TCR sequence derives from a human donor who was either an allogeneic HSCT recipient or a stem cell or donor lymphocyte infusion donor (not recorded which). It is not recorded whose cells these are; they may come from a transplant donor. The chain uses TRBV20-1 and TRBJ2-1; TRBD2 agrees at 8 bases. CDR3 loop: CSAIEGAGAYSQRQFF. CDR3 bases: TGCAGTGCTATCGAGGGAGCGGGGGCATACTCCCAGAGGCAGTTCTTC.